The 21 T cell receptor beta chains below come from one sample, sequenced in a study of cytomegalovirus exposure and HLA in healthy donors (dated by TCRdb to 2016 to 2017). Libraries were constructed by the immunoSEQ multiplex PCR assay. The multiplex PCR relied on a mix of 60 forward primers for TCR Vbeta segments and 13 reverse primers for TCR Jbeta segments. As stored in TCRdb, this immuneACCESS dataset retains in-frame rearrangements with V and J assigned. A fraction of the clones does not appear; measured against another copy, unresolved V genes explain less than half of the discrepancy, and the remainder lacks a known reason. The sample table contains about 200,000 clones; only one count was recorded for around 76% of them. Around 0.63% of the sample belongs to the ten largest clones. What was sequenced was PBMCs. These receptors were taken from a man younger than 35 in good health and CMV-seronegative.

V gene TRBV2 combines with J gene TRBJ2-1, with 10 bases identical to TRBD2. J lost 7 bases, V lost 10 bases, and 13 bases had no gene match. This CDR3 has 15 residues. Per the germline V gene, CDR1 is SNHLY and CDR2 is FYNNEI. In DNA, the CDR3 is TGTGCCACCCAGGAAGGGACTAGCGAACCAAATGAGCAGTTCTTC. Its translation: CATQEGTSEPNEQFF.

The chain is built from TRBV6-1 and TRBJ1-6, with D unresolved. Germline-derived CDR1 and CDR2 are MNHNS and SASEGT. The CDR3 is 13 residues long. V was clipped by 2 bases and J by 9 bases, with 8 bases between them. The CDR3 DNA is TGTGCCAGCAGTGAAACCACCGGTTCACCCCTCCACTTT. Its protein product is CASSETTGSPLHF.

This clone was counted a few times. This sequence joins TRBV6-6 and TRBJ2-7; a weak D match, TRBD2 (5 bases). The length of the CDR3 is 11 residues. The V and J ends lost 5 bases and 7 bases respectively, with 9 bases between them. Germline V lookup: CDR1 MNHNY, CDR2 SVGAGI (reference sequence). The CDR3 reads CASSHRDEQYF. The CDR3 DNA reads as TGTGCCAGCAGTCATCGGGATGAGCAGTACTTC.

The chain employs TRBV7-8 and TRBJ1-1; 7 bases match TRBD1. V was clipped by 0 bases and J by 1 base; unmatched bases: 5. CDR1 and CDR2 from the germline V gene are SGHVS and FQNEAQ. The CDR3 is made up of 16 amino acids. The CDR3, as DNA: TGTGCCAGCAGCTTAGCGGGGACAGACGGGAACACTGAAGCTTTCTTT. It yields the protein CASSLAGTDGNTEAFF.

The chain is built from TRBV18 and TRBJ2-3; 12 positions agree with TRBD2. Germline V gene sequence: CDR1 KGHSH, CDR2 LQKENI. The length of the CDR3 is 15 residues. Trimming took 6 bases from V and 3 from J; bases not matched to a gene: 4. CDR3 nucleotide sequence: TGTGCCAGCTCTCAAGGACTAGCGGGGACAGATACGCAGTATTTT. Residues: CASSQGLAGTDTQYF.

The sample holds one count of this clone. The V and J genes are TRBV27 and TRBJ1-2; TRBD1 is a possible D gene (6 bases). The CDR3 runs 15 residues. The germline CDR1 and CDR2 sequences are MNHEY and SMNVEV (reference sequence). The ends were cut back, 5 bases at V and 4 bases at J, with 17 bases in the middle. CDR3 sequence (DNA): TGTGCCAGCAGTAGAGACTTCAGGGACACCTATGGCTACACCTTC. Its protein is CASSRDFRDTYGYTF.

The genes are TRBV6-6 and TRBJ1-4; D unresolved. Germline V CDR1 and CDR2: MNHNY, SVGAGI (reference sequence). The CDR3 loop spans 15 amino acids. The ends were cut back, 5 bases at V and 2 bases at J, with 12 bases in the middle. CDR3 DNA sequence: TGTGCCAGCAGTCTTTTGGGAGCTACTAATGAAAAACTGTTTTTT. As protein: CASSLLGATNEKLFF.

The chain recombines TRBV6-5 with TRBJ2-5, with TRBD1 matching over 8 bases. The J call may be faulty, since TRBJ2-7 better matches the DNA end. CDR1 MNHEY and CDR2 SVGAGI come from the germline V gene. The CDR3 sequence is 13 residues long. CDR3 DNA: TGTGCCAGCAGTTACGGGACAGGTGGCGAGCAGTACTTC. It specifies CASSYGTGGEQYF.

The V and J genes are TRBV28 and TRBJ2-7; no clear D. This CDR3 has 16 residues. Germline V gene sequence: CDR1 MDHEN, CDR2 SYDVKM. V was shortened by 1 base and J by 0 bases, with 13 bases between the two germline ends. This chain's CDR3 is CASSLLSAASSYEQYF. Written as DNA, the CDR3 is TGTGCCAGCAGTTTATTGTCGGCGGCGAGCTCCTACGAGCAGTACTTC.

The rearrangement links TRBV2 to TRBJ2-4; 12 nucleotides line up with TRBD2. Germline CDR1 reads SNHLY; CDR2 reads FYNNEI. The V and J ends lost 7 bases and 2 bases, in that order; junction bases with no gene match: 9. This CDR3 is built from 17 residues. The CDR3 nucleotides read TGTGCCAGCACTTCAGGACTAGCGGGATGGTCCAAAAACATTCAGTACTTC. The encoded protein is CASTSGLAGWSKNIQYF.

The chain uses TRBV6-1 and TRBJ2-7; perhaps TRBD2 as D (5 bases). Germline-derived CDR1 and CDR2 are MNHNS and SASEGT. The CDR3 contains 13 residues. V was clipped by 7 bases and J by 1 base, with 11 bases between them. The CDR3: CASTERESYEQYF. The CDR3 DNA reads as TGTGCCAGCACCGAAAGGGAGTCCTACGAGCAGTACTTC.

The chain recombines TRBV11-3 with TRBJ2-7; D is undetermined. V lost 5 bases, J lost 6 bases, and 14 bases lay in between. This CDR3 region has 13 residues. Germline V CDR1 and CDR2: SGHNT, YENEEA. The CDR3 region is CASSESGSSEQYF. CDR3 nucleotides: TGTGCCAGCAGCGAAAGTGGCTCCAGCGAGCAGTACTTC. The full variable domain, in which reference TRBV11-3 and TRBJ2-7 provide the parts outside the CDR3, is EAGVVQSPRYKIIEKKQPVAFWCNPISGHNTLYWYLQNLGQGPELLIRYENEEAVDDSQLPKDRFSAERLKGVDSTLKIQPAELGDSAVYLCASSESGSSEQYFGPGTRLTVT.

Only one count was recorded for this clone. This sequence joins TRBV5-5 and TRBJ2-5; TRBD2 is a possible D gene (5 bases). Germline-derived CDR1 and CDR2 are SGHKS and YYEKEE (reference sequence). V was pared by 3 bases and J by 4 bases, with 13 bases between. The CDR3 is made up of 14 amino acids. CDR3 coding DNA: TGTGCCAGCAGCTCCCCGGCGAGGGTAGAGACCCAGTACTTC. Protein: CASSSPARVETQYF.

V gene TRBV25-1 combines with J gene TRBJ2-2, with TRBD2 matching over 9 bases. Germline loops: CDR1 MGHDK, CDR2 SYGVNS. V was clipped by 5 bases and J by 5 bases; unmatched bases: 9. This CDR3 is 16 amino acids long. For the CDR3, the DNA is TGTGCCAGCAGTCCTTCCGGGACTAGCCGAACCGGGGAGCTGTTTTTT. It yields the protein CASSPSGTSRTGELFF.

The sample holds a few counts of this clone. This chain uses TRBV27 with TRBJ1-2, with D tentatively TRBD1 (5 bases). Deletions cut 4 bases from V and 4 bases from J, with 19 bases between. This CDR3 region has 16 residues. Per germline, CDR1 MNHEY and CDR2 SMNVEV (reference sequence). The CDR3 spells CASSSHLGSGVYGYTF. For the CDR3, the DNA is TGTGCCAGCAGTTCCCATTTAGGGTCGGGGGTCTATGGCTACACCTTC.

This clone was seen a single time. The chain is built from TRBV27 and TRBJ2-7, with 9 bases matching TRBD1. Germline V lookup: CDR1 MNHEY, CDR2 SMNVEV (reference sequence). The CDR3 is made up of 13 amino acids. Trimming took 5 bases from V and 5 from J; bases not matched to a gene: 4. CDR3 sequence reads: CASSRTGDHEQYF. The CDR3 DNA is TGTGCCAGCAGTCGGACAGGGGACCACGAGCAGTACTTC.

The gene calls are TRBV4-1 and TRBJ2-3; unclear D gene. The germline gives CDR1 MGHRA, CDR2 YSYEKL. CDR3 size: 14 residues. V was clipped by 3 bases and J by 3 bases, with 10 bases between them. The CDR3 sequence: CASSHYQATDTQYF. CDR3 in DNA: TGCGCCAGCAGCCATTACCAGGCTACAGATACGCAGTATTTT.

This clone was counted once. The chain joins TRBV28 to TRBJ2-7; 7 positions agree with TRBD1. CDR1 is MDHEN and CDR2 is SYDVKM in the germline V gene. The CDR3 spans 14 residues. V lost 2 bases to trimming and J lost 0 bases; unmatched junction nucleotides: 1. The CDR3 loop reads CASSLRGPSYEQYF. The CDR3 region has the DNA TGTGCCAGCAGTTTAAGGGGGCCCTCCTACGAGCAGTACTTC.

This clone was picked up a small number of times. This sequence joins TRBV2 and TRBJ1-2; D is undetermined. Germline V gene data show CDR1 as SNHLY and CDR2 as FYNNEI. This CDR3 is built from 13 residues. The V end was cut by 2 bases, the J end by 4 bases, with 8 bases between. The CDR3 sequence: CASSESEAYGYTF. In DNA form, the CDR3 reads TGTGCCAGCAGTGAATCGGAGGCCTATGGCTACACCTTC.

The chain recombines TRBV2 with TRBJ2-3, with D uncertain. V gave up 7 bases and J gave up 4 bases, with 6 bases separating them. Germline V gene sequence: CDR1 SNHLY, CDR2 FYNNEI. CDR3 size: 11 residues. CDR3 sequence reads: CASIKSDTQYF. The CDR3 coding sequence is TGTGCCAGCATAAAATCAGATACGCAGTATTTT. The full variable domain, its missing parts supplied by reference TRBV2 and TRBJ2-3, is EPEVTQTPSHQVTQMGQEVILRCVPISNHLYFYWYRQILGQKVEFLVSFYNNEISEKSEIFDDQFSVERPDGSNFTLKIRSTKLEDSAMYFCASIKSDTQYFGPGTRLTVL.

CDR3 sequence (DNA): TGCGCCAGCAGCCTCAGAGGACTCCCCCCGGGGGGGTTAAGTTTTGATAATTCACCCCTCCACTTT. Encoded protein: CASSLRGLPPGGLSFDNSPLHF. The rearrangement uses TRBV4-1 and TRBJ1-6, with D possibly TRBD1 on 5 matching bases. The V end lost 4 bases, the J end lost 5 bases, and 33 bases lay between the germline ends. Germline V CDR1 and CDR2: MGHRA, YSYEKL. This CDR3 has 22 residues.